The 28 T cell receptor beta chains below were found in one sample sequenced in a study of Ad26.COV2.S vaccination and SARS-CoV-2 variants. This table comes from immunoSEQ multiplex PCR, and its TCRdb copy is limited to in-frame clones, with some not included. Counted here are more than 300,000 clones, about 88% occurring once; the ten biggest clones make up around 6.1%. The treatment: 15 to 20 received Ad26.COV2.S at low or high dose, single or two shots; roughly 5 received placebo; per-sample allocation not given. After the first vaccine or placebo injection, samples were drawn on day 63. The starting material was peripheral blood, obtained in a trial of Ad26.COV2.S vaccine versus placebo. The receptors here all came from a person between 18 and 65 years old who received the Ad26.COV2.S COVID-19 vaccine or a placebo.

The chain links TRBV28 to TRBJ2-2, with TRBD2 matching 8 bases. With 10 bases clipped from V and 5 bases from J, the junction kept 12 bases outside the gene matches. CDR3 size: 15 residues. The germline CDR1 and CDR2 sequences are MDHEN and SYDVKM. CDR3 DNA sequence: TGTGCCACCAGCCGACAGCGGGAGCGGACCGGGGAGCTGTTTTTT. Translated, it gives CATSRQRERTGELFF.

The rearrangement joins TRBV30 to TRBJ1-6, with D possibly TRBD1 on 6 matching bases. From germline, CDR1 is GTSNPN and CDR2 SVGIG (reference sequence). The CDR3 has 13 amino acids. Trimming removed 3 bases from V and 7 bases from J, with 10 bases in between. The CDR3, as DNA: TGTGCCTGGAGCGGGACAAGAAATTCACCCCTCCACTTT. This encodes CAWSGTRNSPLHF.

This clone appeared a single time. This chain uses TRBV4-1 with TRBJ2-5, with D maybe TRBD2 (6 bases). Germline V gives CDR1 MGHRA, CDR2 YSYEKL. With 0 bases removed from V and 1 base from J, the gap between germline ends came to 9 bases. The CDR3 length is 15 residues. The CDR3 bases are TGCGCCAGCAGCCAAGAAGGAGGGATCCAAGAGACCCAGTACTTC. As protein: CASSQEGGIQETQYF.

The CDR3 sequence: CASSPGQGINYEQYF. In DNA form, the CDR3 reads TGTGCCAGCAGCCCCGGACAGGGAATCAACTACGAGCAGTACTTC. The V call is TRBV7-9, the J call TRBJ2-7; 8 bases fit TRBD1. The CDR3 loop spans 15 amino acids. The V and J ends lost 5 bases and 3 bases, in that order; junction bases with no gene match: 9. The germline V gene has CDR1 SEHNR and CDR2 FQNEAQ (reference sequence).

The chain is built from TRBV2 and TRBJ2-7, with D tentatively TRBD1 (5 bases). The germline V gene has CDR1 SNHLY and CDR2 FYNNEI. Trimming cost V 6 bases and J 11 bases, with 11 bases left between them. CDR3 length: 10 residues. The CDR3: CASRTRVEYF. The CDR3 nucleotides read TGTGCCAGCAGGACCAGGGTTGAGTACTTC.

The chain uses TRBV6-2 or TRBV6-3 and TRBJ1-2; TRBD1 matches 7 bases. V trimming: 1 base; J trimming: 2 bases; junction bases outside the gene matches: 4. The V gene's germline CDR1 is MNHEY and CDR2 SVGEGT. This CDR3 has 15 amino acids. CDR3 nucleotide sequence: TGTGCCAGCAGTTACTACATGGGACAGAACTATGGCTACACCTTC. Amino acid sequence: CASSYYMGQNYGYTF.

This clone was recorded only once. The chain joins TRBV6-2 or TRBV6-3 to TRBJ1-2; unclear D gene. Between the trimmed V and J ends, which lost 0 bases and 6 bases, there was a span of 8 bases. The CDR3 has 13 residues. Per the germline V gene, CDR1 is MNHEY and CDR2 is SVGEGT. The CDR3 DNA reads TGTGCCAGCAGTTACTCTCAGGCCAATGGCTACACCTTC. Its translation is CASSYSQANGYTF.

The gene calls are TRBV19 and TRBJ1-2; D unresolved. CDR3 length: 14 residues. CDR1 and CDR2 from the germline V gene are LNHDA and SQIVND (reference sequence). The V gene lost 3 bases and the J gene lost 2 bases, with 10 bases spanning the gap. The CDR3 loop reads CASSIQFGNYGYTF. The DNA for the CDR3 is TGTGCCAGTAGTATTCAGTTCGGAAACTATGGCTACACCTTC.

The CDR3 nucleotides read TGTGCCAGCAGCGTAGAGTCGGTAGGACTAGCGGGGGGTTCTCAAGAGACCCAGTACTTC. Residues: CASSVESVGLAGGSQETQYF. The J gene is TRBJ2-5, the V gene TRBV9; 14 bases are shared with TRBD2. The CDR3 sequence is 20 residues long. Germline CDR1 reads SGDLS; CDR2 reads YYNGEE. Losses at the gene ends were 0 bases for V and 2 bases for J; bases not matched to a gene: 12.

The chain carries TRBV2 and TRBJ1-2, with 8 bases fitting TRBD1. V was clipped by 5 bases and J by 7 bases; unmatched bases: 12. The CDR3 length is 15 residues. Germline V CDR1 and CDR2: SNHLY, FYNNEI. The CDR3 DNA is TGTGCCAGCAGTCCTCGACAGGGGCCCACGGGTGGCTACACCTTC. Protein: CASSPRQGPTGGYTF.

This sequence joins TRBV20-1 and TRBJ1-1, with TRBD1 identical over 9 bases. Germline CDR1 DFQATT, CDR2 SNEGSKA (reference sequence). Trimming cost V 6 bases and J 11 bases; bases outside gene matches: 7. The CDR3 contains 11 residues. This chain's CDR3 is CSATTGGAAFF. The CDR3 DNA reads as TGCAGTGCCACTACAGGGGGCGCGGCTTTCTTT.

The chain recombines TRBV28 with TRBJ1-5; a weak D match, TRBD1 (5 bases). The CDR3 covers 14 residues. Looked up from germline, CDR1 is MDHEN and CDR2 is SYDVKM. Trimming took 7 bases from V and 7 from J, leaving 17 bases between them. The CDR3 reads CASTDGGGYQPQHF. The CDR3 DNA reads as TGTGCCAGCACCGACGGTGGGGGTTACCAGCCCCAGCATTTT.

The chain recombines TRBV30 with TRBJ2-3; 12 bases are shared with TRBD2. The V gene's germline CDR1 is GTSNPN and CDR2 SVGIG (reference sequence). V dropped 5 bases and J dropped 5; count of bases not matched to a gene: 5. The CDR3 has 14 residues. The CDR3, as DNA: TGTGCCTGGGGACTAGCGGGATTGGTAGATACGCAGTATTTT. Translation gives CAWGLAGLVDTQYF.

With regard to this clone: Different DNA sequences within this sample yield the same CDR3. The chain couples TRBV27 to TRBJ2-7; 8 positions match TRBD1. Germline V CDR1 and CDR2: MNHEY, SMNVEV (reference sequence). The CDR3 is made up of 14 amino acids. V lost 2 bases and J lost 0; bases outside the gene matches: 0. CDR3 coding DNA: TGTGCCAGCAGTTTACAGGGGGCCTCCTACGAGCAGTACTTC. This gives the protein CASSLQGASYEQYF.

The rearrangement joins TRBV11-3 to TRBJ2-2; D perhaps matches TRBD1 (6 bases). The V and J ends lost 1 base and 4 bases respectively, with 10 bases between them. The CDR3 runs 15 residues. Germline V gene data show CDR1 as SGHNT and CDR2 as YENEEA. The CDR3 DNA is TGTGCCAGCAGCTTAGGAGGGGGTTTCACCGGGGAGCTGTTTTTT. The encoded protein is CASSLGGGFTGELFF.

The chain carries TRBV15 and TRBJ2-7; a possible D gene is TRBD2 (6 bases). With 6 bases removed from V and 2 bases from J, the gap between germline ends came to 14 bases. The CDR3 contains 14 residues. Germline CDR1 and CDR2: LNHNV and YYDKDF (reference sequence). The CDR3 is CATSPEGSPYEQYF. In DNA, the CDR3 is TGTGCCACCAGTCCGGAGGGATCCCCCTACGAGCAGTACTTC.

The chain combines TRBV7-2 with TRBJ2-7; TRBD1 matches 9 bases. The germline V gene has CDR1 SGHTA and CDR2 FQGNSA. The CDR3 runs to 14 residues. J was trimmed by 3 bases and V by 5 bases; bases with no gene match: 5. CDR3 region: CASSHRQGDYEQYF. The CDR3 DNA follows: TGTGCCAGCAGCCACCGACAGGGGGACTACGAGCAGTACTTC.

The chain links TRBV19 to TRBJ1-3; perhaps TRBD1 as D (6 bases). This CDR3 spans 15 amino acids. V lost 4 bases, J lost 9 bases, and 19 bases lay in between. CDR1 is LNHDA, CDR2 SQIVND, per germline (reference sequence). The CDR3 DNA follows: TGTGCCAGTAGTAGAGGGGGACAAGGAGTAGCCACCATATATTTT. This gives the protein CASSRGGQGVATIYF.

The V gene is TRBV3-1 (or the pseudogene TRBV3-2), the J gene TRBJ2-5, with 10 nucleotides matching TRBD1. CDR1 and CDR2 (germline): LGHDT, YNNKEL (reference sequence). The CDR3 extends over 18 amino acids. Trimming at V came to 0 bases and at J to 5 bases, leaving 12 bases not matched to a gene. The CDR3 region has the DNA TGTGCCAGCAGCCAAGAGATTACGGGACAGGGGAACAGGGAGACCCAGTACTTC. It translates to CASSQEITGQGNRETQYF.

The chain recombines TRBV4-1 with TRBJ1-2, with TRBD1 matching over 7 bases. Unmatched junction bases numbered 3, after V lost 0 bases and J lost 2 bases. The CDR3 has 15 amino acids. CDR1 and CDR2 from the germline V gene are MGHRA and YSYEKL. The DNA for the CDR3 is TGCGCCAGCAGCCAAGAGACAGGGAAAAACTATGGCTACACCTTC. It codes for CASSQETGKNYGYTF.

V usage is TRBV3-1 (or the pseudogene TRBV3-2) and J usage is TRBJ2-3, with D tentatively TRBD2 (5 bases). The CDR3 loop spans 13 amino acids. Per germline, CDR1 LGHDT and CDR2 YNNKEL (reference sequence). Trimming left V 4 bases short and J 13 bases short, with 18 bases between. CDR3 sequence reads: CASSPGEVGYEYF. CDR3 in DNA: TGTGCCAGCAGCCCCGGGGAAGTAGGTTATGAGTATTTT.

In its sample, this clone was seen a few times. CDR3 sequence: CASSPSPNEQFF. The CDR3 DNA reads TGTGCCAGCAGCCCTTCCCCAAATGAGCAGTTCTTC. J is TRBJ2-1 and V is TRBV7-6; D ambiguous. The CDR3 runs 12 residues. Per germline, CDR1 SGHVS and CDR2 FNYEAQ. With 5 bases removed from V and 7 bases from J, the gap between germline ends came to 9 bases.

The genes are TRBV5-6 and TRBJ1-2; no clear D gene. This CDR3 spans 15 amino acids. Trimming removed 1 base from V and 3 bases from J, with 13 bases in between. Per germline, CDR1 SGHDT and CDR2 YYEEEE. In DNA form, the CDR3 reads TGTGCCAGCAGCTTGTATCTCGAGGCAGACTATGGCTACACCTTC. Encoded protein: CASSLYLEADYGYTF.

The chain combines TRBV28 with TRBJ1-1, with a tentative D call TRBD1 (5 bases). Germline loops: CDR1 MDHEN, CDR2 SYDVKM. V lost 3 bases, J lost 0 bases, and 8 bases lay in between. The CDR3 consists of 14 residues. The CDR3 region has the DNA TGTGCCAGCAGTTTGGGACGGATGAACACTGAAGCTTTCTTT. This translates into CASSLGRMNTEAFF.

The chain uses TRBV29-1 and TRBJ1-2, with TRBD1 as a possible D gene (6 bases). The CDR3 is 13 residues long. The ends were cut back, 4 bases at V and 4 bases at J, with 13 bases in the middle. The germline V gene has CDR1 SQVTM and CDR2 ANQGSEA. The CDR3 region has the DNA TGCAGCGTTGGGGGGGGGCGTAGCTATGGCTACACCTTC. Its protein product is CSVGGGRSYGYTF.

The chain combines TRBV19 with TRBJ2-7; 7 positions match TRBD1. Germline V gene sequence: CDR1 LNHDA, CDR2 SQIVND (reference sequence). Trimming took 5 bases from V and 2 from J; bases not matched to a gene: 3. This CDR3 has 13 amino acids. CDR3 sequence reads: CASSPTGAYEQYF. The DNA for the CDR3 is TGTGCCAGTAGTCCCACAGGGGCCTACGAGCAGTACTTC.

The V gene is TRBV19, the J gene TRBJ1-4, with 10 nucleotides matching TRBD1. This CDR3 has 15 residues. V shed 5 bases and J 8 bases; nucleotides not matched to a gene: 8. Germline V CDR1 and CDR2: LNHDA, SQIVND (reference sequence). The CDR3 DNA is TGTGCCAGTAGTGACTTGACAGGGGGCAGGGAAAAACTGTTTTTT. It specifies CASSDLTGGREKLFF.

This clone has a handful of counts. This sequence joins TRBV20-1 and TRBJ2-7; tentatively, D is TRBD2 (6 bases). The V end was cut by 3 bases, the J end by 2 bases, with 23 bases between. Per the germline V gene, CDR1 is DFQATT and CDR2 is SNEGSKA (reference sequence). This CDR3 has 17 amino acids. CDR3 in amino acids: CSASGYIAASQAYEQYF. The CDR3 region has the DNA TGCAGTGCTAGTGGTTATATAGCGGCGTCTCAAGCCTACGAGCAGTACTTC.